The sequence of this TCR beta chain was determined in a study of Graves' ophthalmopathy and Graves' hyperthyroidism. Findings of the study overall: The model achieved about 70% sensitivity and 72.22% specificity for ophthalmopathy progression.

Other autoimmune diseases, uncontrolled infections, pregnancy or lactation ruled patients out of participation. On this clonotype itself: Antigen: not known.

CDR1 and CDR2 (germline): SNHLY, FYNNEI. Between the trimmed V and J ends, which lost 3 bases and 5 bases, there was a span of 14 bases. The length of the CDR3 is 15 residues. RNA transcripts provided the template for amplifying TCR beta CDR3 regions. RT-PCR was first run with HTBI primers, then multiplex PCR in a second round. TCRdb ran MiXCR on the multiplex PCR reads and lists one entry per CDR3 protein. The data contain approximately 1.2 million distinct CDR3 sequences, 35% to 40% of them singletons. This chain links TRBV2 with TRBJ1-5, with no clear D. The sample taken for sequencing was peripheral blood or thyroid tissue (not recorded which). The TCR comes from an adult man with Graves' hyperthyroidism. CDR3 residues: CASSDRGRGDQPQHF. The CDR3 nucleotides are TGTGCCAGCAGTGATCGAGGGCGTGGGGATCAGCCCCAGCATTTT.